Each of the 32 T cell receptor beta chains below was sequenced from the same sample in a study of shared clonotypes between healthy human individuals. CD45RO-negative, CCR7-positively selected cells formed the naive CD8 fraction, excluding terminally differentiated effector memory CD45RA+ cells. The method was immunoSEQ multiplex PCR; TCRdb's version includes in-frame clones alone and lacks a portion of them. The sample has hundreds of thousands of clones, about 95% seen once. Input material: naive CD8+ T cells sorted from blood. All receptors derive from a woman aged 25 to 45 in good health.

The V gene is TRBV28, the J gene TRBJ2-1; a possible D gene is TRBD2 (6 bases). CDR1 and CDR2 from the germline V gene are MDHEN and SYDVKM. Trimming removed 7 bases from V and 7 bases from J, with 14 bases in between. CDR3 length: 13 amino acids. The CDR3 DNA reads TGTGCCAGCAAGGAAGCGGGTAAGAATGAGCAGTTCTTC. This sequence encodes CASKEAGKNEQFF. Variable domain in full (rest from reference TRBV28 and TRBJ2-1): DVKVTQSSRYLVKRTGEKVFLECVQDMDHENMFWYRQDPGLGLRLIYFSYDVKMKEKGDIPEGYSVSREKKERFSLILESASTNQTSMYLCASKEAGKNEQFFGPGTRLTVL.

The chain recombines TRBV6-5 with TRBJ2-5, with no clear D. The germline gives CDR1 MNHEY, CDR2 SVGAGI. Trimming stripped 6 bases from V and 5 bases from J, with 19 bases between. The CDR3 extends over 15 amino acids. CDR3 protein: CASRSGPSLLETQYF. CDR3 sequence (DNA): TGTGCCAGCAGAAGTGGACCTAGTCTTCTGGAGACCCAGTACTTC.

In regard to this clone: Different DNA sequences within this sample yield the same CDR3. The V call is TRBV10-2, the J call TRBJ2-7; D unclear. Germline loops: CDR1 WSHSY, CDR2 SAAADI. V was cut by 3 bases and J by 4 bases, with 4 bases left in between. This CDR3 is built from 11 residues. The chain's CDR3 is CASSDGYEQYF. The CDR3, as DNA: TGCGCCAGCAGTGATGGTTACGAGCAGTACTTC.

The sample holds one count of this clone. V gene TRBV5-6 combines with J gene TRBJ1-5; no clear D gene. Germline CDR1 reads SGHDT; CDR2 reads YYEEEE. CDR3 length: 14 amino acids. V lost 0 bases and J 0 bases, leaving 4 bases between the germline ends. The CDR3 is CASSLGNSNQPQHF. The CDR3, as DNA: TGTGCCAGCAGCTTGGGGAATAGCAATCAGCCCCAGCATTTT.

The V call is TRBV6-6, the J call TRBJ1-5; D is perhaps TRBD1 (5 bases). Looked up from germline, CDR1 is MNHNY and CDR2 is SVGAGI (reference sequence). With 2 bases removed from V and 2 bases from J, the gap between germline ends came to 7 bases. There are 14 residues in the CDR3. The CDR3 region is CASSYQGGNQPQHF. The CDR3 bases are TGTGCCAGCAGTTACCAGGGAGGCAATCAGCCCCAGCATTTT.

The chain employs TRBV5-1 and TRBJ2-7, with 10 nucleotides matching TRBD2. This CDR3 region has 17 residues. Germline CDR1 reads SGHRS; CDR2 reads YFSETQ. V was clipped by 0 bases and J by 4 bases; unmatched bases: 10. In DNA form, the CDR3 reads TGCGCCAGCAGCTTGGCCCTGTCGGCTAGCGGGAGATACGAGCAGTACTTC. Translated, it gives CASSLALSASGRYEQYF.

The chain employs TRBV29-1 and TRBJ2-5; 10 nucleotides match TRBD2. The CDR3 sequence is 13 residues long. J lost 5 bases, V lost 6 bases, and 6 bases had no gene match. Germline CDR1 and CDR2: SQVTM and ANQGSEA. The CDR3 region is CSVGGLALETQYF. The CDR3 DNA follows: TGCAGCGTAGGGGGACTAGCGTTGGAGACCCAGTACTTC.

Remarks on this clone: Other DNA sequences in the same sample also yield this CDR3. J is TRBJ2-7 and V is TRBV28; the D gene is possibly TRBD1 (6 bases). The CDR3 length is 14 residues. Germline V gives CDR1 MDHEN, CDR2 SYDVKM. V lost 3 bases to trimming and J lost 3 bases, with 12 bases between them. DNA for the CDR3: TGTGCCAGCAGTTTCTCGACAGGCGGCTACGAGCAGTACTTC. This encodes CASSFSTGGYEQYF.

The chain combines TRBV29-1 with TRBJ2-3; 7 nucleotides align to TRBD2. Per germline, CDR1 SQVTM and CDR2 ANQGSEA. The junction had 11 bases not matched to a gene; V was cut back by 5 bases and J by 3 bases. The CDR3 covers 15 residues. The CDR3 DNA is TGCAGCGTTTATAGAGGGAGGGAGGCTACAGATACGCAGTATTTT. Translation: CSVYRGREATDTQYF.

The chain recombines TRBV9 with TRBJ2-1; TRBD2 agrees at 9 bases. V shed 0 bases and J 4 bases; nucleotides not matched to a gene: 11. CDR1 SGDLS and CDR2 YYNGEE come from the germline V gene. There are 18 residues in the CDR3. The CDR3 coding sequence is TGTGCCAGCAGCGTAGCTTGGGGTAGCGGGAGTATATACAATGAGCAGTTCTTC. Translated: CASSVAWGSGSIYNEQFF.

The chain couples TRBV7-9 to TRBJ2-2; D not resolved. V was clipped by 4 bases and J by 6 bases, with 12 bases between them. CDR3 length: 14 amino acids. Germline CDR1 and CDR2: SEHNR and FQNEAQ (reference sequence). The CDR3 spells CASSYPKVSGELFF. The CDR3 region has the DNA TGTGCCAGCAGCTACCCCAAAGTGTCCGGGGAGCTGTTTTTT.

The J gene is TRBJ2-3, the V gene TRBV9, with D possibly being TRBD1 or TRBD2 (5 bases each). The CDR3 runs 15 residues. Trimming stripped 3 bases from V and 0 bases from J, with 11 bases between. The germline V gene encodes CDR1 SGDLS and CDR2 YYNGEE. In nucleotides, the CDR3 is TGTGCCAGCAGCGGAGGGGTCAGAAGCACAGATACGCAGTATTTT. As protein: CASSGGVRSTDTQYF.

The rearrangement uses TRBV7-9 and TRBJ2-3, with D hard to call. Deletions cut 6 bases from V and 9 bases from J, with 16 bases between. Germline assignment: CDR1 SEHNR and CDR2 FQNEAQ (reference sequence). The CDR3 length is 13 residues. The CDR3 region is CASREAGTLTQYF. In DNA, the CDR3 is TGTGCCAGCAGAGAAGCTGGCACTCTCACGCAGTATTTT.

The chain joins TRBV5-1 to TRBJ2-7, with 7 bases fitting TRBD1. Per germline, CDR1 SGHRS and CDR2 YFSETQ. Trimming at V came to 4 bases and at J to 3 bases, leaving 7 bases not matched to a gene. This CDR3 is built from 14 residues. Written as DNA, the CDR3 is TGCGCCAGCAGCCCCCGGGACAGAAACTACGAGCAGTACTTC. This codes for CASSPRDRNYEQYF.

This rearrangement joins TRBV30 to TRBJ2-5; D uncertain. CDR1 GTSNPN and CDR2 SVGIG come from the germline V gene (reference sequence). V was trimmed by 2 bases and J by 2 bases, leaving 9 bases between them. The length of the CDR3 is 13 residues. This CDR3 reads CAWSFTEQETQYF. The DNA of the CDR3 is TGTGCCTGGAGTTTTACAGAACAAGAGACCCAGTACTTC.

The chain couples TRBV28 to TRBJ1-1; TRBD1 is a possible D gene (5 bases). Trimming stripped 10 bases from V and 2 bases from J, with 14 bases between. This CDR3 has 13 amino acids. Germline CDR1 and CDR2: MDHEN and SYDVKM. This CDR3 is CATLPGLNTEAFF. CDR3 in DNA: TGTGCCACCCTACCGGGACTTAACACTGAAGCTTTCTTT.

This clone was seen once. V gene TRBV19 combines with J gene TRBJ2-1; no clear D. Germline CDR1 LNHDA, CDR2 SQIVND (reference sequence). V lost 7 bases and J lost 6, with 16 bases in between. The CDR3 is made up of 14 amino acids. Here the CDR3 reads CASTNLGQTNEQFF. The CDR3 DNA reads TGTGCCAGTACCAATCTCGGGCAGACCAATGAGCAGTTCTTC.

This chain joins TRBV19 and TRBJ2-7, with 12 bases fitting TRBD2. This CDR3 contains 14 residues. Looked up from germline, CDR1 is LNHDA and CDR2 is SQIVND (reference sequence). V was clipped by 6 bases and J by 5 bases; unmatched bases: 5. The CDR3 bases are TGTGCCAGTAGCTCCAGACTAGCGGGGGACGAGCAGTACTTC. It codes for CASSSRLAGDEQYF.

The chain joins TRBV2 to TRBJ1-2; 8 nucleotides match TRBD1. V dropped 6 bases and J dropped 0; count of bases not matched to a gene: 0. The germline gives CDR1 SNHLY, CDR2 FYNNEI. CDR3 length: 13 residues. The CDR3 region has the DNA TGTGCCAGCAGGGGACAGGCTAACTATGGCTACACCTTC. As protein: CASRGQANYGYTF.

The DNA for the CDR3 is TGTGCCAGCAGCTTATTAGCGCGGGCTGGAAACACCATATATTTT. Translation: CASSLLARAGNTIYF. The J gene is TRBJ1-3, the V gene TRBV7-8; D is unclear. The germline V and J ends were trimmed by 2 bases and 2 bases, with 10 bases remaining between them. Germline V gene sequence: CDR1 SGHVS, CDR2 FQNEAQ. The CDR3 loop spans 15 amino acids.

The V and J genes are TRBV28 and TRBJ2-7, with 15 bases lining up with TRBD2. Germline-derived CDR1 and CDR2 are MDHEN and SYDVKM. The CDR3 has 15 amino acids. The V and J ends lost 6 bases and 7 bases, in that order; junction bases with no gene match: 7. CDR3 in DNA: TGTGCCAGCAGGGAGGGACTAGCGGGAGGATGGGAGCAGTACTTC. Protein product: CASREGLAGGWEQYF.

The chain combines TRBV7-6 with TRBJ1-1; D unresolved. The germline gives CDR1 SGHVS, CDR2 FNYEAQ. This CDR3 spans 13 amino acids. The V and J ends lost 5 bases and 1 base respectively, with 8 bases between them. Here the CDR3 DNA reads TGTGCCAGCAGCCCAGAACCGAACACTGAAGCTTTCTTT. Translated: CASSPEPNTEAFF. Combining the CDR3 with reference TRBV7-6 and TRBJ1-1 gives the whole variable domain GAGVSQSPRYKVTKRGQDVALRCDPISGHVSLYWYRQALGQGPEFLTYFNYEAQQDKSGLPNDRFSAERPEGSISTLTIQRTEQRDSAMYRCASSPEPNTEAFFGQGTRLTVV.

Only one count was recorded for this clone. V and J are TRBV7-6 and TRBJ2-7, with TRBD2 matching 10 bases. Germline CDR1 reads SGHVS; CDR2 reads FNYEAQ. This CDR3 contains 14 residues. V was pared by 8 bases and J by 1 base, with 5 bases of the junction left unmatched. The DNA for the CDR3 is TGTGCCAGCGCCACTAGCGGGATATCCTACGAGCAGTACTTC. It yields the protein CASATSGISYEQYF.

This sequence joins TRBV27 and TRBJ2-3, with D perhaps matching TRBD1 (6 bases). Trimming shortened V by 3 bases and J by 0 bases, and 7 bases separated the two germline ends. In germline, CDR1 is MNHEY, CDR2 SMNVEV (reference sequence). The CDR3 spans 14 residues. The CDR3 region is CASSFQGSTDTQYF. CDR3 DNA: TGTGCCAGCAGTTTCCAGGGGAGCACAGATACGCAGTATTTT.

This clone appeared a few times. CDR3 nucleotide sequence: TGTGCCAGCAGCTTGGGGTGGCACACTGAAGCTTTCTTT. This gives the protein CASSLGWHTEAFF. The V gene is TRBV7-9, the J gene TRBJ1-1, with D hard to call. The CDR3 is made up of 13 amino acids. The germline V gene encodes CDR1 SEHNR and CDR2 FQNEAQ (reference sequence). Between the trimmed V and J ends, which lost 3 bases and 3 bases, there was a span of 8 bases. Supplemented by reference TRBV7-9 and TRBJ1-1, the full variable domain reads DTGVSQNPRHKITKRGQNVTFRCDPISEHNRLYWYRQTLGQGPEFLTYFQNEAQLEKSRLLSDRFSAERPKGSFSTLEIQRTEQGDSAMYLCASSLGWHTEAFFGQGTRLTVV.

The chain links TRBV5-4 to TRBJ2-7; a possible D gene is TRBD1 (6 bases). Germline-derived CDR1 and CDR2 are SGHNT and YYREEE (reference sequence). Trimming removed 5 bases from V and 3 bases from J, with 12 bases in between. This CDR3 is 13 amino acids long. DNA for the CDR3: TGTGCCAGCAGACCGGGACACCTCTACGAGCAGTACTTC. Translation gives CASRPGHLYEQYF.

The genes are TRBV7-8 and TRBJ2-7, with TRBD2 matching 11 bases. The germline V gene has CDR1 SGHVS and CDR2 FQNEAQ. Trimming removed 5 bases from V and 0 bases from J; junction bases left unmatched: 6. The CDR3 is 16 amino acids. This CDR3 is CASSVGLAVSSYEQYF. Here the CDR3 DNA reads TGTGCCAGCAGCGTGGGACTAGCGGTAAGCTCCTACGAGCAGTACTTC.

The chain uses TRBV4-1 and TRBJ2-3; no definite D call. This CDR3 is built from 15 residues. The V and J ends lost 8 bases and 6 bases respectively, with 21 bases between them. Germline CDR1 and CDR2: MGHRA and YSYEKL. CDR3 amino acids: CASGTSLRLGDTQYF. In nucleotides, the CDR3 is TGCGCCAGCGGTACATCTCTGCGTCTAGGTGATACGCAGTATTTT.

This clone appeared once. CDR3 protein: CASSILGRNVYEQYF. Here the CDR3 DNA reads TGTGCCAGCAGCATACTTGGTCGAAATGTATACGAGCAGTACTTC. J is TRBJ2-7 and V is TRBV7-8; D ambiguous. This CDR3 spans 15 amino acids. In germline, CDR1 is SGHVS, CDR2 FQNEAQ. V was cut by 5 bases and J by 4 bases, with 18 bases left in between.

The gene calls are TRBV28 and TRBJ2-7; 10 bases are a match to TRBD2. Germline values: CDR1 MDHEN, CDR2 SYDVKM. Unmatched junction bases numbered 15, after V lost 4 bases and J lost 6 bases. This CDR3 comprises 17 residues. Here the CDR3 reads CASSSPSGRGGTVEQYF. As DNA, the CDR3 is TGTGCCAGCAGTTCCCCCAGCGGGAGGGGGGGGACGGTCGAGCAGTACTTC.

This clone was found once. The chain couples TRBV27 to TRBJ2-7, with 8 bases lining up with TRBD2. Germline assignment: CDR1 MNHEY and CDR2 SMNVEV (reference sequence). J lost 2 bases, V lost 7 bases, and 4 bases had no gene match. This CDR3 is built from 13 residues. CDR3 amino acids: CASKSGRTYEQYF. CDR3 sequence (DNA): TGTGCCAGCAAAAGCGGGAGAACCTACGAGCAGTACTTC.

Concerning this clone: At the DNA level, this CDR3 is encoded by other sequences in the same sample as well. This chain joins TRBV7-9 and TRBJ1-5, with 8 bases matching TRBD1. The CDR3 is 15 residues long. Germline V gene lookup returns CDR1 SEHNR and CDR2 FQNEAQ (reference sequence). The V segment lost 4 bases and the J segment 4 bases; nucleotides outside the gene matches: 6. The CDR3 loop is CASSSGQGGNQPQHF. CDR3 nucleotide sequence: TGTGCCAGCAGCTCTGGACAGGGCGGAAATCAGCCCCAGCATTTT.